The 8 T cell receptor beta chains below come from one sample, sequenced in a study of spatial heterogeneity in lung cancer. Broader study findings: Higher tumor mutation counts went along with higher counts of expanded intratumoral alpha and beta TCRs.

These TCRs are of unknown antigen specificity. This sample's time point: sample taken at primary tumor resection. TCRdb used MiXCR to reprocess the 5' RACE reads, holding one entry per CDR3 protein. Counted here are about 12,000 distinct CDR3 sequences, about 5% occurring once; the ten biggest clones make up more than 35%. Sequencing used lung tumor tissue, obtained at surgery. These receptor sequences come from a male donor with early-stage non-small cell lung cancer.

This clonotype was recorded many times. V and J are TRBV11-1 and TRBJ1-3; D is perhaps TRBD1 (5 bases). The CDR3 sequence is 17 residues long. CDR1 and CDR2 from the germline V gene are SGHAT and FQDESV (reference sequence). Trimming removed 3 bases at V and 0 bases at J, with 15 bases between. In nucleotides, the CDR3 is TGTGCCAGCAGCTTCGTCGGACACCCGAGCTCTGGAAACACCATATATTTT. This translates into CASSFVGHPSSGNTIYF.

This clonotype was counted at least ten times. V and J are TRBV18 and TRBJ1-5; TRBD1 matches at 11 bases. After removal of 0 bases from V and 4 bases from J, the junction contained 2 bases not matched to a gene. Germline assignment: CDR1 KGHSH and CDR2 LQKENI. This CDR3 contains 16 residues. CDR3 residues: CASSPPGTGGNQPQHF. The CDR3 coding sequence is TGTGCCAGCTCACCACCCGGGACAGGGGGAAATCAGCCCCAGCATTTT. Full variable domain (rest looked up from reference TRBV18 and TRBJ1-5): NAGVMQNPRHLVRRRGQEARLRCSPMKGHSHVYWYRQLPEEGLKFMVYLQKENIIDESGMPKERFSAEFPKEGPSILRIQQVVRGDSAAYFCASSPPGTGGNQPQHFGDGTRLSIL.

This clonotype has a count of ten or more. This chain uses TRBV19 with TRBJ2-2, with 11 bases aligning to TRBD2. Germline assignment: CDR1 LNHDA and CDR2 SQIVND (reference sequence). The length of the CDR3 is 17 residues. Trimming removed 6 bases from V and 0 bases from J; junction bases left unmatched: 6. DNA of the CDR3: TGTGCCAGTAGCAAAGAGGGACTAGCGGCGAACACCGGGGAGCTGTTTTTT. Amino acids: CASSKEGLAANTGELFF.

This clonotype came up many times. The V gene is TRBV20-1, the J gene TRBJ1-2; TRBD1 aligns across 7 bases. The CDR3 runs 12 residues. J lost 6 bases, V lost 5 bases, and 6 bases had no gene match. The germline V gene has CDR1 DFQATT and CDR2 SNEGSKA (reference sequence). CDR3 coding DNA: TGCAGTGCTTTTAGACAGGGAGATGGCTACACCTTC. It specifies CSAFRQGDGYTF.

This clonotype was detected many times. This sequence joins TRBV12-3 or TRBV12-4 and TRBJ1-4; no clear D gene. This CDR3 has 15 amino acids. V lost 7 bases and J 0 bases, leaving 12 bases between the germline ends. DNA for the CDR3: TGTGCCAGCACCCCGGGTCGGGCAACTAATGAAAAACTGTTTTTT. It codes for CASTPGRATNEKLFF.

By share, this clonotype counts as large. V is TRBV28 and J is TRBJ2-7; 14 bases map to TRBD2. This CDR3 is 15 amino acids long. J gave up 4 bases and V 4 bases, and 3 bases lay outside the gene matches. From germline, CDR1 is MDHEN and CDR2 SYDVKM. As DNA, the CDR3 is TGTGCCAGCAGTTCGGGGACTAGCGGGAGTTACGAGCAGTACGTC. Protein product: CASSSGTSGSYEQYV.

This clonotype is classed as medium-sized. The CDR3 is CSVPNTSGANVLTF. The CDR3 DNA reads TGCAGCGTCCCTAATACCTCTGGGGCCAACGTCCTGACTTTC. This chain connects TRBV29-1 to TRBJ2-6; no clear D. This CDR3 comprises 14 residues. Trimming cost V 6 bases and J 0 bases, with 9 bases left between them. The germline CDR1 and CDR2 sequences are SQVTM and ANQGSEA.

The CDR3 loop reads CSARGWTANTEAFF. The CDR3 DNA sequence: TGCAGTGCTAGAGGGTGGACAGCGAACACTGAAGCTTTCTTT. This chain connects TRBV20-1 to TRBJ1-1; tentative D call: TRBD1 (6 bases). This CDR3 has 14 residues. Germline V gives CDR1 DFQATT, CDR2 SNEGSKA (reference sequence). Trimming pared 1 base from V and 1 base from J, leaving 10 bases between.